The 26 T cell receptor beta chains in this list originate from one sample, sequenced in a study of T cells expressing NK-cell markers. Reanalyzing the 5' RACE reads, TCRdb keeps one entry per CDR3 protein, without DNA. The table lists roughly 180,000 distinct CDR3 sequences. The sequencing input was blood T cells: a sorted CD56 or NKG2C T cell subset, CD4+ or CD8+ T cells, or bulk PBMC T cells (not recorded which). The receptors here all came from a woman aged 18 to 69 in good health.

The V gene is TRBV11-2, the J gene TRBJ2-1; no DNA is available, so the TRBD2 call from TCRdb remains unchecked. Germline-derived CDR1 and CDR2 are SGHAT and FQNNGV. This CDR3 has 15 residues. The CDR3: CASSPRLAVYNEQFF.

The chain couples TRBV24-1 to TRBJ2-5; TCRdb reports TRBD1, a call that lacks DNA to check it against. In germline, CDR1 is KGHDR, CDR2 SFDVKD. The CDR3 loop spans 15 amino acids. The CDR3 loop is CATSDTGESGGNQYF.

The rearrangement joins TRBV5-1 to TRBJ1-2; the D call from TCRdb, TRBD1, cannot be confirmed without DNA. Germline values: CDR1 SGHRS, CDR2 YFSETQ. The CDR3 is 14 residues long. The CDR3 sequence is CASSGGQSNYGYTF.

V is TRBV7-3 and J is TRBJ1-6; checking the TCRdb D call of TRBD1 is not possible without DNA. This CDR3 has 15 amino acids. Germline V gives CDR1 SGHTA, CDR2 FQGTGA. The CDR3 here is CASSSAPTANSPLHF. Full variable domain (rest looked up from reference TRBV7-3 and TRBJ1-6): GAGVSQTPSNKVTEKGKYVELRCDPISGHTALYWYRQSLGQGPEFLIYFQGTGAADDSGLPNDRFFAVRPEGSVSTLKIQRTERGDSAVYLCASSSAPTANSPLHFGNGTRLTVT.

The CDR3 sequence is CASSLGAQRNTGELFF. The J gene is TRBJ2-2, the V gene TRBV5-1; the TCRdb D gene call, TRBD1, has no DNA to confirm it. CDR3 length equals 16 residues. The germline CDR1 and CDR2 sequences are SGHRS and YFSETQ.

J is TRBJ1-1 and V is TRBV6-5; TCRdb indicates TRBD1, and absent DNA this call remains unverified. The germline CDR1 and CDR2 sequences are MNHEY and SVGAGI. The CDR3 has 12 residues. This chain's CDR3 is CASSRGGTEAFF.

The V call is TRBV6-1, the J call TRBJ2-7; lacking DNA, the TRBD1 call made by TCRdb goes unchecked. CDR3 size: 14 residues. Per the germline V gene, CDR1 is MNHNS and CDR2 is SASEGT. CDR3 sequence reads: CASSDPGQSYEQYF.

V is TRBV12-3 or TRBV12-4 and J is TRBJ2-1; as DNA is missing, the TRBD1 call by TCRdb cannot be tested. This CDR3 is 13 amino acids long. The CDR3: CASSLQAGAVQFF.

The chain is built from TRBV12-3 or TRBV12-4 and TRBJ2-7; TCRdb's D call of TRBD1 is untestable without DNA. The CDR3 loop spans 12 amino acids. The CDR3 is CASGGGKSEQYF.

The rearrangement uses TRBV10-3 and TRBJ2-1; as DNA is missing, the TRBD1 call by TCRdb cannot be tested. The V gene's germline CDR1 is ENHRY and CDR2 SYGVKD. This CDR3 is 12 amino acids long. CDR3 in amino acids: CATSTGGNEQFF.

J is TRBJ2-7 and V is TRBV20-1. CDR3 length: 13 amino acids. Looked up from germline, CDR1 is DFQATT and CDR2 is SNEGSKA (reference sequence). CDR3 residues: CSARDLTSYEQYF.

The chain's CDR3 is CASSLEAGREQFF. The genes are TRBV5-1 and TRBJ2-1; TCRdb's D call of TRBD2 is untestable without DNA. CDR3 length: 13 amino acids. Germline loops: CDR1 SGHRS, CDR2 YFSETQ. The full variable domain, in which reference TRBV5-1 and TRBJ2-1 provide the parts outside the CDR3, is KAGVTQTPRYLIKTRGQQVTLSCSPISGHRSVSWYQQTPGQGLQFLFEYFSETQRNKGNFPGRFSGRQFSNSRSEMNVSTLELGDSALYLCASSLEAGREQFFGPGTRLTVL.

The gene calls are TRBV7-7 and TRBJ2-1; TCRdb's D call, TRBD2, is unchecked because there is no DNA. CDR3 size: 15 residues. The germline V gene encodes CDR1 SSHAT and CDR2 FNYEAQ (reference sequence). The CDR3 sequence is CASSLGAGGRNEQFF.

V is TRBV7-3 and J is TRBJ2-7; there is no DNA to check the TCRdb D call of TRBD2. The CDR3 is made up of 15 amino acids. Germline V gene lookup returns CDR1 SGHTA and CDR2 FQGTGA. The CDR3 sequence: CASSLSLASSSEQYF.

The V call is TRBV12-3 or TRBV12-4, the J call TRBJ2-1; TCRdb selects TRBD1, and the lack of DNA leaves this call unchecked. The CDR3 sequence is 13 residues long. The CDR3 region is CATRDRASNEQFF.

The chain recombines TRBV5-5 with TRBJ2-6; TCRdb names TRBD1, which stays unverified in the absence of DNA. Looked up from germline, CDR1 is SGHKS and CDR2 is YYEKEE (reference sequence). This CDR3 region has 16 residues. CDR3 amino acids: CASSLGGDPGANVLTF.

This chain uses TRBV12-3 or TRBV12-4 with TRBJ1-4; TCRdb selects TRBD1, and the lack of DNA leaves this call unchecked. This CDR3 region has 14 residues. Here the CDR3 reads CASSRGPTNEKLFF.

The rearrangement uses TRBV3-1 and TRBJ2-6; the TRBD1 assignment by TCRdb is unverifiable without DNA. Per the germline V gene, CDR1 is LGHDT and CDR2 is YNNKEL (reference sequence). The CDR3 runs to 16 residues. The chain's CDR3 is CASSPPLRAGANVLTF. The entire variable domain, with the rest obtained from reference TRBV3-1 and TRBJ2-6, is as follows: DTAVSQTPKYLVTQMGNDKSIKCEQNLGHDTMYWYKQDSKKFLKIMFSYNNKELIINETVPNRFSPKSPDKAHLNLHINSLELGDSAVYFCASSPPLRAGANVLTFGAGSRLTVL.

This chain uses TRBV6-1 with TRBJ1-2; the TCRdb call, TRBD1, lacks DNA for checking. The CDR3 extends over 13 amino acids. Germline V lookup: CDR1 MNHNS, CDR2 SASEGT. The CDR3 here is CASRFTGSYGYTF.

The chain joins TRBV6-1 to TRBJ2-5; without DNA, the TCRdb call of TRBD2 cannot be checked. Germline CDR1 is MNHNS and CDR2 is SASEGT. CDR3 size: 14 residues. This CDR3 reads CASSLMAPQETQYF.

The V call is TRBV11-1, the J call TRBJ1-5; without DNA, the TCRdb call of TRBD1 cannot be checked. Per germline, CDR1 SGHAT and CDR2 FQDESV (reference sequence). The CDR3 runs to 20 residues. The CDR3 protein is CASSSNWGTGSGDSNQPQHF.

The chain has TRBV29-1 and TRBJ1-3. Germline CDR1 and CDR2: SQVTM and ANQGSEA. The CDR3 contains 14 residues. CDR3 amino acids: CSVNLDLAGNTIYF.

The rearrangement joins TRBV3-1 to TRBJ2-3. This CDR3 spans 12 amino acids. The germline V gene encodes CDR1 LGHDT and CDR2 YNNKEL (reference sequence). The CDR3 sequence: CASSQGTDTQYF.

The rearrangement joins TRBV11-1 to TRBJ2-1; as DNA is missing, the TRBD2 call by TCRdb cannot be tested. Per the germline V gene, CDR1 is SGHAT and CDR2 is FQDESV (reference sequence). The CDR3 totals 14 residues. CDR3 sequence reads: CASSPRDYNNEQFF.

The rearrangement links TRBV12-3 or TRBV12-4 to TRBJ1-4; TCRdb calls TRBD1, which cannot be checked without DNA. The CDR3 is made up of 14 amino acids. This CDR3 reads CASSFGGLDEKLFF.

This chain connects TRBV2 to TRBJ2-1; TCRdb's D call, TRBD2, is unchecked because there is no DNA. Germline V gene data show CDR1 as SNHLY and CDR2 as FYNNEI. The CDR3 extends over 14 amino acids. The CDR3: CASKGTSGTNEQFF.